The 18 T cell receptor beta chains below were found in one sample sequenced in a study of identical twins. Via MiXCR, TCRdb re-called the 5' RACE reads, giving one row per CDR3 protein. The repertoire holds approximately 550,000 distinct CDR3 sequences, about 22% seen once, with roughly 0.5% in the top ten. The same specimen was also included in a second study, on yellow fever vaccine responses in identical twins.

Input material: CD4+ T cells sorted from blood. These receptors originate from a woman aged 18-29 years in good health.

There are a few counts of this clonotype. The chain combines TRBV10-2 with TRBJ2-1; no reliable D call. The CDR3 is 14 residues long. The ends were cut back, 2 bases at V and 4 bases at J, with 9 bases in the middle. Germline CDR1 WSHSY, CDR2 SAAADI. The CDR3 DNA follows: TGCGCCAGCAGTGAGCAAGTCGCTTACAATGAGCAGTTCTTC. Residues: CASSEQVAYNEQFF.

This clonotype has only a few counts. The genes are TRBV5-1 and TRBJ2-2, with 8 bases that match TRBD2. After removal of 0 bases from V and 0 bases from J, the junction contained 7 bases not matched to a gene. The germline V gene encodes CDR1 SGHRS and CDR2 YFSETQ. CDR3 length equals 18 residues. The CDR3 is CASSLGRAGATNTGELFF. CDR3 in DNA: TGCGCCAGCAGCTTGGGTCGAGCGGGGGCCACGAACACCGGGGAGCTGTTTTTT.

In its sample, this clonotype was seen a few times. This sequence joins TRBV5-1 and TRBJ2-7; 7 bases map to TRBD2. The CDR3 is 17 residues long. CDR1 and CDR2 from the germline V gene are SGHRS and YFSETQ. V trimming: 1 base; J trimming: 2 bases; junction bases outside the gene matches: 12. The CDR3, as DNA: TGCGCCAGCAGCTTGACCCTCCGAACTAGCGTTCCCTACGAGCAGTACTTC. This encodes CASSLTLRTSVPYEQYF.

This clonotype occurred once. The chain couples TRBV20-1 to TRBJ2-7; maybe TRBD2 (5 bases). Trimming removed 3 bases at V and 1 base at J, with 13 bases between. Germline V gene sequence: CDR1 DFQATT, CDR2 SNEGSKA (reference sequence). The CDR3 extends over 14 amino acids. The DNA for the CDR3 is TGCAGTGCTAGCGGTGTGGGAGCATCCTACGAGCAGTACTTC. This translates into CSASGVGASYEQYF.

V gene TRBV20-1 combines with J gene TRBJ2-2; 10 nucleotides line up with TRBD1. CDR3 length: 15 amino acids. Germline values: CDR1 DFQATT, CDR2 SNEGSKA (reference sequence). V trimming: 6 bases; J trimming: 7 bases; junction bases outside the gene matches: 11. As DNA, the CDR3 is TGCAGTGCCCTGGATAGGGACAGGGGAGTCGGGGAGCTGTTTTTT. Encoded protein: CSALDRDRGVGELFF.

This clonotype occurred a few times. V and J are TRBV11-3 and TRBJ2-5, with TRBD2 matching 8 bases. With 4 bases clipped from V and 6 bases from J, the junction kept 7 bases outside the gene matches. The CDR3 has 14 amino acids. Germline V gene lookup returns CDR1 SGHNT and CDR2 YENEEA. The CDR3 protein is CASSSAGVGKTQYF. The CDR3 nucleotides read TGTGCCAGCAGCTCAGCGGGAGTGGGGAAGACCCAGTACTTC.

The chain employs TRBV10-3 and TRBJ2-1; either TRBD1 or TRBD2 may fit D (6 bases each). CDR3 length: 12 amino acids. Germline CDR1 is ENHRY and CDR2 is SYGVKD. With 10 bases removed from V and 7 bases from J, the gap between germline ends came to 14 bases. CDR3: CATEGEVNEQFF. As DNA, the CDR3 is TGTGCCACCGAGGGGGAGGTAAATGAGCAGTTCTTC.

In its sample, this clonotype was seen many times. CDR3 loop: CASSLAAEAFF. CDR3 nucleotide sequence: TGTGCCAGCAGTTTAGCGGCGGAAGCTTTCTTT. This rearrangement joins TRBV12-3 or TRBV12-4 to TRBJ1-1; D call uncertain. The length of the CDR3 is 11 residues. The ends were cut back, 0 bases at V and 8 bases at J, with 4 bases in the middle.

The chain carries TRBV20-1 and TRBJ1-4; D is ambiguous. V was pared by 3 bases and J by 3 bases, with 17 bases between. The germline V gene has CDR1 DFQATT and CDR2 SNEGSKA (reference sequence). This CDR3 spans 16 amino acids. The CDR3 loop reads CSASGSLTAPNEKLFF. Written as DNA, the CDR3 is TGCAGTGCTAGTGGGTCCCTAACAGCCCCTAATGAAAAACTGTTTTTT.

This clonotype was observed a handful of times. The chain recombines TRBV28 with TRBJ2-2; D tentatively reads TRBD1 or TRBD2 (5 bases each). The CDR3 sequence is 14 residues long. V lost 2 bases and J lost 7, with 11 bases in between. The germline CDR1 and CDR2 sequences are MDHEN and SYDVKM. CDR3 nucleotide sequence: TGTGCCAGCAGTTTAATGGGACCCGGCGGGGAGCTGTTTTTT. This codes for CASSLMGPGGELFF.

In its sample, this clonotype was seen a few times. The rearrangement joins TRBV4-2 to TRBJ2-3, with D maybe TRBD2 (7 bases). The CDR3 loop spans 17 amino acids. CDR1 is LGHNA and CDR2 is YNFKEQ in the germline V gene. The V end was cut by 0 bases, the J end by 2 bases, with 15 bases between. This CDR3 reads CASSQDEGGVLTDTQYF. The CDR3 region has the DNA TGTGCCAGCAGCCAAGATGAGGGGGGGGTCCTCACAGATACGCAGTATTTT.

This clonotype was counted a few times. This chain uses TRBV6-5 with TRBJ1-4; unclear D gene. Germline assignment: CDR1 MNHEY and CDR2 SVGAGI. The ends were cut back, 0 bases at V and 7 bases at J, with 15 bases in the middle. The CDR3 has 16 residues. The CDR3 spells CASSYSRRRRSEKLFF. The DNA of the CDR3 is TGTGCCAGCAGTTACTCTCGTCGCAGGAGGAGTGAAAAACTGTTTTTT.

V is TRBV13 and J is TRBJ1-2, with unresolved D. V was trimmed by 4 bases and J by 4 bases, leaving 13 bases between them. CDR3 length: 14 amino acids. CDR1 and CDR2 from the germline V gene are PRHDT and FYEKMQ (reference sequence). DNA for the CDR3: TGTGCCAGCAGCTCCCGAGAGGGTGGCTATGGCTACACCTTC. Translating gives CASSSREGGYGYTF.

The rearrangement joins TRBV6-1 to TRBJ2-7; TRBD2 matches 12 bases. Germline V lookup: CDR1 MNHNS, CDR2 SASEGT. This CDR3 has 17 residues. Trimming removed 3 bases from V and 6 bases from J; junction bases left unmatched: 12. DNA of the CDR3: TGTGCCAGCAGTGATCCCAAGACTAGCGGGAGTCTTGGCGAGCAGTACTTC. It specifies CASSDPKTSGSLGEQYF.

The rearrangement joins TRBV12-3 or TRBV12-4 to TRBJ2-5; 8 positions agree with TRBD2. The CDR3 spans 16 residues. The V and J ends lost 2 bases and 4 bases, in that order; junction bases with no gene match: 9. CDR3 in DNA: TGTGCCAGCAGTTTATTCTTGGCGGGGGGCGGAGAGACCCAGTACTTC. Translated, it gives CASSLFLAGGGETQYF.

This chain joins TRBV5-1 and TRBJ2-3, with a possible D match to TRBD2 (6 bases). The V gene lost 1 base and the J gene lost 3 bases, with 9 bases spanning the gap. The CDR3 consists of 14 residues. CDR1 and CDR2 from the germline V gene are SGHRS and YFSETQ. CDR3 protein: CASSLYSGTDTQYF. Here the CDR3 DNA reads TGCGCCAGCAGCTTGTATAGCGGAACAGATACGCAGTATTTT.

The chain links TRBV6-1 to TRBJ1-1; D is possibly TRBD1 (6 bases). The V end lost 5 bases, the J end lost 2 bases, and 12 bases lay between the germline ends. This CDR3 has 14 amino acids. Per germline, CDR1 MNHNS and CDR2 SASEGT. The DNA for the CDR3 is TGTGCCAGCAGTCGCGGACAGTTTAACACTGAAGCTTTCTTT. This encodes CASSRGQFNTEAFF.

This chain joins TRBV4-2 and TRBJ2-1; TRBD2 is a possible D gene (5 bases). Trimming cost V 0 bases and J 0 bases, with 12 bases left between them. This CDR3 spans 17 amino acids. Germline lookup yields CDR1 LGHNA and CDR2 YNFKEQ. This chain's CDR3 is CASSQDNERSSYNEQFF. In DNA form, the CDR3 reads TGTGCCAGCAGCCAAGATAACGAGCGGAGCTCCTACAATGAGCAGTTCTTC.